The 9 T cell receptor beta chains given below trace back to one sample, sequenced in a study of T cells in Graves' hyperthyroidism and ophthalmopathy. RNA transcripts gave rise to amplified TCR beta CDR3 regions. The study used the HTBI primer set for a first-round RT-PCR of the TCR CDR3. MiXCR was run by TCRdb on the multiplex PCR reads, yielding one entry per CDR3 protein. The top ten clones hold approximately 8.7% of a sample with over 700,000 distinct CDR3 sequences, around 39% of them seen once. Sequenced input: blood. Receptor source: a man aged 18 to 30 with Graves' hyperthyroidism.

The gene calls are TRBV2 and TRBJ2-7; D is unclear. CDR1 is SNHLY, CDR2 FYNNEI, per germline. The CDR3 runs to 15 residues. V was trimmed by 5 bases and J by 0 bases, leaving 14 bases between them. The CDR3 nucleotides read TGTGCCAGCAGTTACAAGAGCTTACACTCCTACGAGCAGTACTTC. It codes for CASSYKSLHSYEQYF.

The chain employs TRBV7-6 and TRBJ1-4, with D possibly being TRBD1 (5 bases). The ends were cut back, 1 base at V and 10 bases at J, with 10 bases in the middle. CDR1 and CDR2 (germline): SGHVS, FNYEAQ. This CDR3 spans 13 amino acids. As DNA, the CDR3 is TGTGCCAGCAGCTTAGGCGACGGGGGAAAACTGTTTTTT. Translating gives CASSLGDGGKLFF.

This clonotype was recorded at least ten times. This rearrangement joins TRBV7-9 to TRBJ2-7; 7 bases fit TRBD1. The CDR3 loop spans 14 amino acids. Germline V lookup: CDR1 SEHNR, CDR2 FQNEAQ (reference sequence). J gave up 7 bases and V 5 bases, and 11 bases lay outside the gene matches. The CDR3 DNA is TGTGCCAGCAGCAAAGGACAGGACGCTGGGGAGCAGTACTTC. Translating it yields CASSKGQDAGEQYF.

This clonotype was seen ten or more times. DNA of the CDR3: TGTGCCACCAGCCCGGCTGGAGGGGTCGGACAGCCCCAGCATTTT. Translation gives CATSPAGGVGQPQHF. The rearrangement uses TRBV15 and TRBJ1-5; D perhaps matches TRBD1 (5 bases). CDR1 is LNHNV, CDR2 YYDKDF, per germline (reference sequence). V gave up 5 bases and J gave up 7 bases, with 18 bases separating them. The CDR3 loop spans 15 amino acids.

This sequence joins TRBV5-1 and TRBJ2-7, with D perhaps assigned TRBD1 or TRBD2 (5 bases each). This CDR3 spans 12 amino acids. Trimming took off 4 bases at V and 5 bases at J, with 10 bases between the two ends. CDR1 is SGHRS and CDR2 is YFSETQ in the germline V gene. The CDR3 spells CASSGGRDEQYF. In DNA form, the CDR3 reads TGCGCCAGCAGCGGGGGTCGGGACGAGCAGTACTTC.

In its sample, this clonotype was seen a few times. The rearrangement joins TRBV4-1 to TRBJ2-2; no clear D gene. The CDR3 is 13 residues long. V was trimmed by 0 bases and J by 6 bases, leaving 5 bases between them. Germline lookup yields CDR1 MGHRA and CDR2 YSYEKL. In DNA form, the CDR3 reads TGCGCCAGCAGCCAAGAACGGGCCGGGGAGCTGTTTTTT. It yields the protein CASSQERAGELFF.

The chain couples TRBV7-2 to TRBJ2-5; 14 positions agree with TRBD2. Germline V gene lookup returns CDR1 SGHTA and CDR2 FQGNSA. CDR3 length: 17 residues. V lost 6 bases, J lost 4 bases, and 10 bases stayed unmatched. The DNA for the CDR3 is TGTGCCAGCAGTTCGACTAGCGGGGGGGCTAGGGGAGAGACCCAGTACTTC. The encoded protein is CASSSTSGGARGETQYF.

This clonotype was found a few times. Since no conserved phenylalanine or tryptophan closes the CDR3, a read error is the likely cause. The chain is built from TRBV2 and TRBJ1-1; D call uncertain. Germline CDR1 reads SNHLY; CDR2 reads FYNNEI. The CDR3 sequence is 14 residues long. Trimming cost V 6 bases and J 4 bases, with 15 bases left between them. The CDR3 coding sequence is TGTGCCAGCAGCTTAACGAGGCGGCCCACTGAAGCTTTCTCT. As protein: CASSLTRRPTEAFS.

Concerning this clonotype: A much larger clonotype is one base distant, so this may be a read error. V usage is TRBV7-9 and J usage is TRBJ1-2, with D hard to call. Trimming stripped 6 bases from V and 4 bases from J, with 15 bases between. The CDR3 runs to 14 residues. The germline V gene has CDR1 SEHNR and CDR2 FQNEAQ (reference sequence). CDR3 loop: CASRFEGRFYGYTF. CDR3 DNA sequence: TGTGCCAGCAGGTTCGAAGGCAGATTCTATGGCTACACCTTC.